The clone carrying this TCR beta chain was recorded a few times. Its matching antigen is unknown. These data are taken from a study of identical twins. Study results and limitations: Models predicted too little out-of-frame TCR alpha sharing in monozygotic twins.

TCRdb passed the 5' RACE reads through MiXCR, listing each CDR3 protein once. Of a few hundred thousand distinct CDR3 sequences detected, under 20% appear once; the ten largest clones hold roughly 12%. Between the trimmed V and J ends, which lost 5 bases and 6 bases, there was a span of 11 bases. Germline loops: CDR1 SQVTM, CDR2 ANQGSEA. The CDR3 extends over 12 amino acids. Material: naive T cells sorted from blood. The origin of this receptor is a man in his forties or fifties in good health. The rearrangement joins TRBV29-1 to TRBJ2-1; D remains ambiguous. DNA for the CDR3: TGCAGCGTTTTACAGAAAAGCAATGAGCAGTTCTTC. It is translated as CSVLQKSNEQFF.